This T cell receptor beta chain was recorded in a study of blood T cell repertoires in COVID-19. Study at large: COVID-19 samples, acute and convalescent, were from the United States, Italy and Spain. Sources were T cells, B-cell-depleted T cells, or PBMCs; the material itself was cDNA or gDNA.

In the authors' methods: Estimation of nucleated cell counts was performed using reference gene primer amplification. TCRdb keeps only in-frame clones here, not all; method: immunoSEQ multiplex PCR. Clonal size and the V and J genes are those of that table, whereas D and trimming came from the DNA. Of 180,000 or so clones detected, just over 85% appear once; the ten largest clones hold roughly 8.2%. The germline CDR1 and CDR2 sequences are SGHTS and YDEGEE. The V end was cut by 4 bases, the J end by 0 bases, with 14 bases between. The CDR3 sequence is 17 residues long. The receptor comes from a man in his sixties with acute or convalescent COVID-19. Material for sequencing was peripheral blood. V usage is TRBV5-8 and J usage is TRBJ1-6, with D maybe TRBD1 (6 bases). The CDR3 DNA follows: TGTGCCAGCAGCAGGGAACAGGGTCGCTCCTATAATTCACCCCTCCACTTT. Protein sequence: CASSREQGRSYNSPLHF. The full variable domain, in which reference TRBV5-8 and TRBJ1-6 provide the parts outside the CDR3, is EAGVTQSPTHLIKTRGQQATLRCSPISGHTSVYWYQQALGLGLQFLLWYDEGEERNRGNFPPRFSGRQFPNYSSELNVNALELEDSALYLCASSREQGRSYNSPLHFGNGTRLTVT.